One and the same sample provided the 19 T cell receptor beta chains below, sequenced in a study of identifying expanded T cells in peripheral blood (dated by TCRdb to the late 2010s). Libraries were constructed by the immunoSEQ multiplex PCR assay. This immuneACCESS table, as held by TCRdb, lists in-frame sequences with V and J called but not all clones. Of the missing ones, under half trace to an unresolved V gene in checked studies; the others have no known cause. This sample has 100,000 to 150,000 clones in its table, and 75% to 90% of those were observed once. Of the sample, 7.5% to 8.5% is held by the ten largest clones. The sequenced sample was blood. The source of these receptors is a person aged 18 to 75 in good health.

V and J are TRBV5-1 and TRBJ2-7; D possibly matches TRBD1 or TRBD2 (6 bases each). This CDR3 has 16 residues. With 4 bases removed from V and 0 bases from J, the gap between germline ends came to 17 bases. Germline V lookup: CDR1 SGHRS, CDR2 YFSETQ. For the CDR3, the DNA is TGCGCCAGCAGCCCGCGGGACACCCAGAGCTCCTACGAGCAGTACTTC. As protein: CASSPRDTQSSYEQYF.

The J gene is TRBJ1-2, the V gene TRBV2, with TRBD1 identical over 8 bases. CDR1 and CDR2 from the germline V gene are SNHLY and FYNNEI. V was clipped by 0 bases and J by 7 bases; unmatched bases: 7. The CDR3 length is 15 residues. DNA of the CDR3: TGTGCCAGCAGTGAAGCCTATGGACAGGGTGGTGGCTACACCTTC. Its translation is CASSEAYGQGGGYTF.

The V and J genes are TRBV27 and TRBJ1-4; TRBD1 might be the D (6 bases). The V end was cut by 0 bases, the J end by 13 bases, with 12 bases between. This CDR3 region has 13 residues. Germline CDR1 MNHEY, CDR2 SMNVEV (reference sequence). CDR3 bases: TGTGCCAGCAGTTTATCGGCCAGGGGACTACTGTTTTTT. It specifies CASSLSARGLLFF.

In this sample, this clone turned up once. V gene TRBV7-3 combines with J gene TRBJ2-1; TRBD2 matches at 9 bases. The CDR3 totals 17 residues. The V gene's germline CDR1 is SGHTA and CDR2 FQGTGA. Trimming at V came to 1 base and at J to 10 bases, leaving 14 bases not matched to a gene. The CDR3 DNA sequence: TGTGCCAGCAGCTTAAGGGCGGGGGTAGCGGGAGTCAGAGAGCAGTTCTTC. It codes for CASSLRAGVAGVREQFF.

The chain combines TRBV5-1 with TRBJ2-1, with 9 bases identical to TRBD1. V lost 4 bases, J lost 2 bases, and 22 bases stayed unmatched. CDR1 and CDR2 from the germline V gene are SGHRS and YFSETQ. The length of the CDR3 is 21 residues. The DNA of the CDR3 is TGCGCCAGCAGCCCTGGGAGGCGGGACAGGGAGGTAGGGTTCCCCTACAATGAGCAGTTCTTC. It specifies CASSPGRRDREVGFPYNEQFF. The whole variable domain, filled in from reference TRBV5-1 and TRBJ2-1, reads KAGVTQTPRYLIKTRGQQVTLSCSPISGHRSVSWYQQTPGQGLQFLFEYFSETQRNKGNFPGRFSGRQFSNSRSEMNVSTLELGDSALYLCASSPGRRDREVGFPYNEQFFGPGTRLTVL.

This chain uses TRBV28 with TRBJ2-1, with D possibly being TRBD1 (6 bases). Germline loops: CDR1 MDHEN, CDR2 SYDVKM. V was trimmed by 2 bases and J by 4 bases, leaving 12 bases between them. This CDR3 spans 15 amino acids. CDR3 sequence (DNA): TGTGCCAGCAGTTTAGGACAGTTTACGTACAATGAGCAGTTCTTC. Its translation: CASSLGQFTYNEQFF.

CDR3 in amino acids: CASNRQGGQPQHF. CDR3 DNA sequence: TGTGCCAGTAACCGACAGGGGGGTCAGCCCCAGCATTTT. J is TRBJ1-5 and V is TRBV19, with 9 positions matching TRBD1. The V gene end was trimmed by 7 bases and the J gene end by 6 bases; junction bases not matched to a gene: 4. The CDR3 consists of 13 residues. Germline CDR1 and CDR2: LNHDA and SQIVND (reference sequence).

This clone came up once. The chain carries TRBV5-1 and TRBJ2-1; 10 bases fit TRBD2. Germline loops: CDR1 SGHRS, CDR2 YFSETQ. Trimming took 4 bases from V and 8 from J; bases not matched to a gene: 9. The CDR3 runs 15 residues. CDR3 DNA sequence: TGCGCCAGCAGCCTTCTAGCGGGAGAAGGAGATGAGCAGTTCTTC. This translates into CASSLLAGEGDEQFF.

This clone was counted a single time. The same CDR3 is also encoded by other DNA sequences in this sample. The CDR3 nucleotides read TGCGCCAGCAGCTCCGGACAGGGGAACACCGGGGAGCTGTTTTTT. Amino acids: CASSSGQGNTGELFF. The chain is built from TRBV5-1 and TRBJ2-2; TRBD1 matches at 8 bases. J gave up 1 base and V 3 bases, and 2 bases lay outside the gene matches. CDR1 SGHRS and CDR2 YFSETQ come from the germline V gene. The CDR3 extends over 15 amino acids.

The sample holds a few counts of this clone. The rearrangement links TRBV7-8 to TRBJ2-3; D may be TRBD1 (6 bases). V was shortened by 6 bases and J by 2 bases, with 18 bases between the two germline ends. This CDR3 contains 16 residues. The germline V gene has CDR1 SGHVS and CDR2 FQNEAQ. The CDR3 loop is CASSIGGQRNTDTQYF. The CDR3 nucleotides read TGTGCCAGCAGTATTGGTGGACAGAGAAACACAGATACGCAGTATTTT.

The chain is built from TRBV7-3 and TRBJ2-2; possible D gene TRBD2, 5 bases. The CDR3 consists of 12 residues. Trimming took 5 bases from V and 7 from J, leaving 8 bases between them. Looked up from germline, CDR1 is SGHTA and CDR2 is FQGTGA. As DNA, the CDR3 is TGTGCCAGCAGCGACGCGGGCGGGGAGCTGTTTTTT. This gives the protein CASSDAGGELFF.

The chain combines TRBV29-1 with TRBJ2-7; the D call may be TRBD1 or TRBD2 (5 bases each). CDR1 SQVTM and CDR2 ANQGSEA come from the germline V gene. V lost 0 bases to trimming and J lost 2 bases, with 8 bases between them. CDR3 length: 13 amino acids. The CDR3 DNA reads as TGCAGCGTTGAAGAGGGACCTCCCTACGAGCAGTACTTC. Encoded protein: CSVEEGPPYEQYF.

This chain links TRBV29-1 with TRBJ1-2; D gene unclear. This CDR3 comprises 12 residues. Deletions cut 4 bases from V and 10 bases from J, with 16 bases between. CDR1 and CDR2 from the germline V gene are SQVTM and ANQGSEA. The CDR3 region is CSVVGLAADYTF. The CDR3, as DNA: TGCAGCGTTGTTGGCTTGGCCGCGGACTACACCTTC.

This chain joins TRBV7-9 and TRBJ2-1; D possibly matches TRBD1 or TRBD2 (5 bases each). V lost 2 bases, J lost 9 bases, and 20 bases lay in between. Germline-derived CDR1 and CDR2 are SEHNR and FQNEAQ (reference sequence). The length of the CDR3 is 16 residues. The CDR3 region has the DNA TGTGCCAGCAGCTTACGCGTGACTGAGGGGTTGGTTGAGCAGTTCTTC. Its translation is CASSLRVTEGLVEQFF.

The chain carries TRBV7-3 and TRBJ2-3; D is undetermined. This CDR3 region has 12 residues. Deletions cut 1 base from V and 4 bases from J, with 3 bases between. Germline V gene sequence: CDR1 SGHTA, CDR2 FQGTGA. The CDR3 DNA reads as TGTGCCAGCAGCTTAAGATCAGATACGCAGTATTTT. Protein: CASSLRSDTQYF.

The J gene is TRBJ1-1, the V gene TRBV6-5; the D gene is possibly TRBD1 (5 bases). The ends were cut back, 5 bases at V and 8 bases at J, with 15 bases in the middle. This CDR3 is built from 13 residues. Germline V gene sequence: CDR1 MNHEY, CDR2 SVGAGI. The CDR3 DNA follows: TGTGCCAGCAGTCGGACATCTCCGGGAGAAGCTTTCTTT. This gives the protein CASSRTSPGEAFF.

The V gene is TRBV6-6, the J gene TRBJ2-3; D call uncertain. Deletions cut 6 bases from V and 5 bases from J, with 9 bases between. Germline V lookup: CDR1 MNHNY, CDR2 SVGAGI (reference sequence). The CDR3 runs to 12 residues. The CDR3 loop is CASSTSGDTQYF. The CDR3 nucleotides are TGTGCCAGCAGCACTTCCGGAGATACGCAGTATTTT.

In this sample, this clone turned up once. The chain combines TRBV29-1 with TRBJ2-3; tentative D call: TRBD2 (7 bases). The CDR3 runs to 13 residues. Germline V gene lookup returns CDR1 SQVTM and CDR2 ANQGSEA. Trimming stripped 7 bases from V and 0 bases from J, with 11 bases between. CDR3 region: CSAGGTSTDTQYF. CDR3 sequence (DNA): TGCAGCGCCGGGGGGACAAGCACAGATACGCAGTATTTT.

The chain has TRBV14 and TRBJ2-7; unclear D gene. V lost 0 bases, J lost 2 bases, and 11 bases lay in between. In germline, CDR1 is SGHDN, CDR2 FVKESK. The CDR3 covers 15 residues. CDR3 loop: CASSQDEAIPYEQYF. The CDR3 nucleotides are TGTGCCAGCAGCCAAGACGAGGCCATTCCCTACGAGCAGTACTTC.